Presented here are 5 T cell receptor beta chains from one specimen sequenced in a study of shared clonotypes between healthy human individuals. Measured with immunoSEQ multiplex PCR; TCRdb has only the in-frame clones, and not every one. The sample shows 2 million to 2.5 million clones, roughly 93% of them seen only once. The sample consisted of naive CD4+ T cells from PBMCs. Subset defined: CD45RA+ positively selected. The receptors shown here come from a man younger than 35 in good health. Some clones in this sample may be carry-over from other donors' samples.

The J gene is TRBJ2-1, the V gene TRBV18; 14 bases fit TRBD2. Germline V gene sequence: CDR1 KGHSH, CDR2 LQKENI. With V trimmed by 8 bases and J by 10 bases, 19 bases remained unmatched. The CDR3 loop spans 18 amino acids. The CDR3 here is CASPRTSGRKPQPREQFF. CDR3 in DNA: TGTGCCAGCCCCCGGACTAGCGGGAGGAAACCCCAACCACGGGAGCAGTTCTTC.

The chain links TRBV5-1 to TRBJ1-1; TRBD1 is a possible D gene (6 bases). CDR1 and CDR2 from the germline V gene are SGHRS and YFSETQ. Between the trimmed V and J ends, which lost 5 bases and 8 bases, there was a span of 10 bases. The CDR3 length is 11 residues. CDR3 loop: CASRRTEEAFF. As DNA, the CDR3 is TGCGCCAGCAGACGGACAGAGGAAGCTTTCTTT.

This clone was seen only a few times. The rearrangement joins TRBV7-7 to TRBJ1-1; 7 bases agree with TRBD1. The CDR3 runs to 15 residues. CDR1 and CDR2 (germline): SSHAT, FNYEAQ (reference sequence). V lost 5 bases and J lost 6; bases outside the gene matches: 12. The CDR3, as DNA: TGTGCCAGCAGCCCTGCCCCTGACAGGGAGTCTGAAGCTTTCTTT. Its protein is CASSPAPDRESEAFF.

The chain is built from TRBV7-3 and TRBJ1-3; D unresolved. Germline V gene lookup returns CDR1 SGHTA and CDR2 FQGTGA. V was trimmed by 3 bases and J by 4 bases, leaving 10 bases between them. The CDR3 totals 14 residues. CDR3: CASSLSGIGNTIYF. CDR3 nucleotide sequence: TGTGCCAGCAGCTTGTCCGGGATCGGAAACACCATATATTTT.

The CDR3 region is CASSLAGPSILWNYGYTF. CDR3 DNA sequence: TGTGCCAGCAGCTTAGCGGGGCCCAGTATACTTTGGAACTATGGCTACACCTTC. This chain joins TRBV7-2 and TRBJ1-2, with TRBD1 as a possible D gene (5 bases). The CDR3 runs 18 residues. Deletions cut 0 bases from V and 2 bases from J, with 19 bases between. The germline CDR1 and CDR2 sequences are SGHTA and FQGNSA.